The 24 T cell receptor beta chains presented below share a single source sample, sequenced in a study of blood T cell repertoires in COVID-19. Only in-frame clones appear in the TCRdb table, and some are missing; sequencing was by immunoSEQ multiplex PCR. The sample includes 220,000 or so clones, around four fifths seen only once; the top ten take roughly 5.3%. The source material was peripheral blood. The receptor set was obtained from a woman between 55 and 75 years old who had recovered from COVID-19.

V gene TRBV2 combines with J gene TRBJ2-6; 10 bases align to TRBD1. V shed 6 bases and J 4 bases; nucleotides not matched to a gene: 12. The CDR3 has 18 residues. The germline V gene has CDR1 SNHLY and CDR2 FYNNEI. The CDR3 reads CASRDRGTWVFGANVLTF. CDR3 nucleotide sequence: TGTGCCAGCAGGGACAGGGGGACCTGGGTTTTCGGGGCCAACGTCCTGACTTTC.

The chain uses TRBV7-9 and TRBJ2-5, with 12 nucleotides matching TRBD2. Germline V gives CDR1 SEHNR, CDR2 FQNEAQ (reference sequence). CDR3 length: 18 residues. Trimming cost V 4 bases and J 1 base; bases outside gene matches: 10. CDR3: CASSSSLAGGPLQETQYF. The CDR3 DNA sequence: TGTGCCAGCAGCTCCTCCCTAGCGGGGGGGCCCCTCCAAGAGACCCAGTACTTC.

This clone was seen once. The gene calls are TRBV19 and TRBJ1-6, with D perhaps matching TRBD1 (5 bases). With 6 bases removed from V and 10 bases from J, the gap between germline ends came to 16 bases. The germline V gene encodes CDR1 LNHDA and CDR2 SQIVND (reference sequence). There are 14 residues in the CDR3. Written as DNA, the CDR3 is TGTGCCAGTAGGGACATGGTAGGGCGGTCACCCCTCCACTTT. As protein: CASRDMVGRSPLHF.

This chain connects TRBV9 to TRBJ1-5; the match to TRBD1 covers 7 bases. J gave up 4 bases and V 4 bases, and 8 bases lay outside the gene matches. Per germline, CDR1 SGDLS and CDR2 YYNGEE. The CDR3 covers 15 residues. The CDR3 DNA is TGTGCCAGCAGCCTTGGGGGACAGAGAAATCAGCCCCAGCATTTT. The encoded protein is CASSLGGQRNQPQHF.

The chain couples TRBV4-2 to TRBJ2-4, with 7 nucleotides matching TRBD2. Trimming cost V 0 bases and J 5 bases; bases outside gene matches: 4. The V gene's germline CDR1 is LGHNA and CDR2 YNFKEQ. The CDR3 runs to 15 residues. Here the CDR3 DNA reads TGTGCCAGCAGCCAAGATCAGGGAGGGGAAAACATTCAGTACTTC. Protein: CASSQDQGGENIQYF.

The gene calls are TRBV4-2 and TRBJ1-2, with D possibly matching TRBD1 (6 bases). V shed 0 bases and J shed 4 bases, with 21 bases lying between them. The germline CDR1 and CDR2 sequences are LGHNA and YNFKEQ. The CDR3 loop spans 18 amino acids. CDR3 amino acids: CASSQDIMTGRDLYGYTF. For the CDR3, the DNA is TGTGCCAGCAGCCAAGATATTATGACAGGAAGGGACCTCTATGGCTACACCTTC.

The chain employs TRBV24-1 and TRBJ1-2; D is ambiguous. Trimming pared 9 bases from V and 2 bases from J, leaving 15 bases between. The CDR3 sequence is 14 residues long. The germline V gene encodes CDR1 KGHDR and CDR2 SFDVKD. CDR3 sequence: CATVGRDPNYGYTF. The CDR3 coding sequence is TGTGCCACCGTCGGACGGGATCCAAACTATGGCTACACCTTC.

The CDR3, as DNA: TGTGCCAGCTCCACTATGAACACTGAAGCTTTCTTT. The encoded protein is CASSTMNTEAFF. V usage is TRBV5-8 and J usage is TRBJ1-1; no clear D gene. Germline V CDR1 and CDR2: SGHTS, YDEGEE. Between the trimmed V and J ends, which lost 7 bases and 0 bases, there was a span of 7 bases. This CDR3 region has 12 residues.

The rearrangement uses TRBV4-3 and TRBJ1-2, with D possibly TRBD1 on 6 matching bases. Trimming left V 3 bases short and J 6 bases short, with 17 bases between. The CDR3 is made up of 15 amino acids. CDR1 is LGHNA and CDR2 is YSLEER in the germline V gene. The CDR3 reads CASSHSRTRGNGYTF. Here the CDR3 DNA reads TGCGCCAGCAGCCATAGCCGGACTAGGGGGAATGGCTACACCTTC.

The V gene is TRBV3-1 (or the pseudogene TRBV3-2), the J gene TRBJ2-7, with TRBD1 as a possible D gene (6 bases). This CDR3 has 15 amino acids. Looked up from germline, CDR1 is LGHDT and CDR2 is YNNKEL (reference sequence). Trimming took off 4 bases at V and 3 bases at J, with 16 bases between the two ends. CDR3 bases: TGTGCCAGCAGCCCCTCCGAGACAGGCGGCTACGAGCAGTACTTC. Translated: CASSPSETGGYEQYF.

The genes are TRBV19 and TRBJ2-7; 9 nucleotides agree with TRBD1. This CDR3 region has 15 residues. The germline gives CDR1 LNHDA, CDR2 SQIVND (reference sequence). V dropped 4 bases and J dropped 9; count of bases not matched to a gene: 13. The DNA for the CDR3 is TGTGCCAGTAGTACTCCCGGGACAGGGTACGACGGGCAGTACTTC. It specifies CASSTPGTGYDGQYF.

V is TRBV5-1 and J is TRBJ2-5; maybe TRBD2 (5 bases). V lost 3 bases and J 4 bases, leaving 13 bases between the germline ends. Per the germline V gene, CDR1 is SGHRS and CDR2 is YFSETQ. This CDR3 spans 14 amino acids. The CDR3 loop reads CASSSGEAGETQYF. CDR3 bases: TGCGCCAGCAGCTCCGGCGAGGCGGGAGAGACCCAGTACTTC.

The V call is TRBV20-1, the J call TRBJ2-1, with TRBD2 as a possible D gene (5 bases). Germline CDR1 and CDR2: DFQATT and SNEGSKA (reference sequence). CDR3 length equals 15 residues. The ends were cut back, 3 bases at V and 8 bases at J, with 20 bases in the middle. The CDR3 DNA follows: TGCAGTGCTAGTATGTCTCTGGCGAGCGGCGATGAGCAGTTCTTC. It yields the protein CSASMSLASGDEQFF.

The CDR3 bases are TGCGCCAGCATAAAGCGGCGCGGGAGCTCCTACGAGCAGTACTTC. It translates to CASIKRRGSSYEQYF. V and J are TRBV4-1 and TRBJ2-7, with 7 bases aligning to TRBD2. V was clipped by 7 bases and J by 0 bases; unmatched bases: 9. Germline V gives CDR1 MGHRA, CDR2 YSYEKL. CDR3 length: 15 amino acids.

The chain employs TRBV5-4 and TRBJ2-3; 10 bases agree with TRBD2. Germline V gene data show CDR1 as SGHNT and CDR2 as YYREEE (reference sequence). The CDR3 covers 14 residues. Germline trimming cut 6 bases from V and 1 base from J; bases unmatched to any gene: 2. As DNA, the CDR3 is TGTGCCAGCACCACTAGCGGGGGCACAGATACGCAGTATTTT. This encodes CASTTSGGTDTQYF. The full variable domain, in which reference TRBV5-4 and TRBJ2-3 provide the parts outside the CDR3, is ETGVTQSPTHLIKTRGQQVTLRCSSQSGHNTVSWYQQALGQGPQFIFQYYREEENGRGNFPPRFSGLQFPNYSSELNVNALELDDSALYLCASTTSGGTDTQYFGPGTRLTVL.

The J gene is TRBJ2-7, the V gene TRBV10-3; TRBD1 matches at 9 bases. The junction had 4 bases not matched to a gene; V was cut back by 10 bases and J by 3 bases. Looked up from germline, CDR1 is ENHRY and CDR2 is SYGVKD. CDR3 length: 12 residues. The CDR3 DNA reads TGTGCCAACTCGGGACAGGGCTACGAGCAGTACTTC. Translating it yields CANSGQGYEQYF.

This clone was seen once. V usage is TRBV9 and J usage is TRBJ1-2; tentative D call: TRBD1 (6 bases). The CDR3 has 15 residues. V lost 0 bases to trimming and J lost 5 bases, with 14 bases between them. Germline CDR1 and CDR2: SGDLS and YYNGEE. This chain's CDR3 is CASSVAVAGEYGYTF. CDR3 sequence (DNA): TGTGCCAGCAGCGTAGCTGTGGCAGGGGAGTATGGCTACACCTTC.

This chain connects TRBV4-1 to TRBJ1-2; TRBD1 might be the D (5 bases). V shed 0 bases and J shed 6 bases, with 11 bases lying between them. Germline assignment: CDR1 MGHRA and CDR2 YSYEKL. This CDR3 is 14 amino acids long. CDR3 sequence reads: CASSQDGQGNGYTF. For the CDR3, the DNA is TGCGCCAGCAGCCAAGATGGGCAGGGCAATGGCTACACCTTC.

The rearrangement uses TRBV5-1 and TRBJ2-3; D possibly corresponds to TRBD2 (5 bases). CDR1 and CDR2 from the germline V gene are SGHRS and YFSETQ. The CDR3 runs 15 residues. Trimming removed 2 bases from V and 1 base from J, with 11 bases in between. As DNA, the CDR3 is TGCGCCAGCAGCTTAGGGCCAGCGGGCACAGATACGCAGTATTTT. This codes for CASSLGPAGTDTQYF.

V is TRBV10-3 and J is TRBJ1-4; no firm D call. The V gene lost 5 bases and the J gene lost 3 bases, with 16 bases spanning the gap. The CDR3 spans 16 residues. CDR1 and CDR2 (germline): ENHRY, SYGVKD. In nucleotides, the CDR3 is TGTGCCATCAGTCGCGGAGGGTTGATTGCTAATGAAAAACTGTTTTTT. It specifies CAISRGGLIANEKLFF.

The rearrangement uses TRBV6-5 and TRBJ1-5, with a possible D match to TRBD1 (5 bases). This CDR3 region has 13 residues. CDR1 and CDR2 (germline): MNHEY, SVGAGI. Deletions cut 8 bases from V and 2 bases from J, with 10 bases between. In DNA, the CDR3 is TGTGCCAGCTCCAGGGAACGCAATCAGCCCCAGCATTTT. This codes for CASSRERNQPQHF.

The chain employs TRBV7-9 and TRBJ2-7, with 9 bases that match TRBD1. The ends lost 4 bases at V and 1 base at J; junction bases unmatched: 5. The CDR3 totals 15 residues. CDR1 and CDR2 (germline): SEHNR, FQNEAQ (reference sequence). The CDR3 coding sequence is TGTGCCAGCAGCTCACAGGGGGCTGGATCCTACGAGCAGTACTTC. It translates to CASSSQGAGSYEQYF.

The chain employs TRBV18 and TRBJ1-1; perhaps TRBD1 as D (5 bases). V was shortened by 5 bases and J by 5 bases, with 15 bases between the two germline ends. This CDR3 spans 14 amino acids. CDR1 is KGHSH, CDR2 LQKENI, per germline. The CDR3 region is CASSSGPGGTEAFF. As DNA, the CDR3 is TGTGCCAGCTCATCAGGTCCGGGGGGAACTGAAGCTTTCTTT.

In this sample, this clone turned up once. The chain recombines TRBV4-2 with TRBJ2-5; D is ambiguous. Trimming removed 0 bases from V and 3 bases from J, with 14 bases in between. The CDR3 runs to 16 residues. The germline gives CDR1 LGHNA, CDR2 YNFKEQ. The CDR3, as DNA: TGTGCCAGCAGCCAAGAGGTAGTAGCCCCTGAAGAGACCCAGTACTTC. This codes for CASSQEVVAPEETQYF.